This TCR beta chain was identified in a study of T-cell memory formation after mild COVID-19. Study-level points and caveats: Memory sampled before infection contained some responding clones, suggesting cross-reactive memory joined. Researchers report contracting CD4+ clones mostly in CM and EM, with CD8+ clones in EMRA. Contracting clones from day 15 to 85 showed balanced CD4/CD8; later expanders favored CD4+.

This clonotype was seen a few times. Antigen: not known. The 5'RACE method, run with constant-segment primers, produced TCR alpha and TCR beta cDNA libraries (carrying sample barcodes and UMIs). TCRdb passed the 5' RACE reads through MiXCR, listing each CDR3 protein once. The sample lists about 340,000 distinct CDR3 sequences, 20% seen once, with 21% in the top ten. Source material: PBMCs or a T cell subset sorted from them (not recorded which). The receptor was derived from a man aged 18 to 30 who had mild COVID-19 (a few samples of this study predate the infection). Cell type and time point are not known.

Here the CDR3 DNA reads TGCAGCGTTGAACGAGGGAACTATGGCTACACCTTC. This codes for CSVERGNYGYTF. The chain recombines TRBV29-1 with TRBJ1-2; D uncertain. This CDR3 spans 12 amino acids. Germline CDR1 reads SQVTM; CDR2 reads ANQGSEA. The V end was cut by 2 bases, the J end by 2 bases, with 6 bases between.